This TCR beta chain came from a study of shared clonotypes between healthy human individuals. V gave up 5 bases and J gave up 4 bases; unmatched junction bases: 9. This CDR3 comprises 16 residues. Looked up from germline, CDR1 is SGHTA and CDR2 is FQGTGA. The authors' processing: Filtering differed because ImmunoSEQ produced junction-only sequences that carried no quality scores. The method was immunoSEQ multiplex PCR; TCRdb's version includes in-frame clones alone and lacks a portion of them. The V and J calls and clone size come from that table; D and trimming were worked out from the DNA. The repertoire holds 450,000 to 550,000 clones, less than 85% seen once, with approximately 13% in the top ten. Healthy HIV-negative adults with no recent acute infections or vaccinations were recruited as donors. Notes on this clone: The antigen remains undetermined.

Study-wide results and caveats: Blood was the sole source, and tissue repertoires probably differ.

The chain has TRBV7-3 and TRBJ2-1; 9 bases match TRBD2. The receptor comes from a woman between 40 and 55 years old in good health. Some clones in this sample may be carry-over from other donors' samples. The sample was PBMCs. Written as DNA, the CDR3 is TGTGCCAGCAGCCCCGGAGGGCTAGCGGGATACAATGAGCAGTTCTTC. Amino acids: CASSPGGLAGYNEQFF.